Below are 18 T cell receptor beta chains sequenced from a single sample in a study of blood T cells in healthy people across ages (dated by TCRdb to the mid-2010s). To prepare the library, 5' RACE was applied. TCRdb names Illumina HiSeq 2500 as the instrument used. A second PCR of about 7 to 12 cycles was run with a J-beta primer mix and a sample-barcoded 5' primer. TCRdb itself trimmed the public reads at Q25 with fastp, ran MiXCR and retained productive beta chains. Each record represents a unique CDR3 protein, reported with the most common genes and DNA among its rows. The sample table shows about 930,000 distinct CDR3 sequences, and roughly 28% are seen once. Together, the top ten hold 10% of the sample. These same records also appear under a second study, on T cells of mothers and their children.

The specimen sequenced was blood. All receptors derive from a woman in her 40s in good health.

The sample holds many counts of this clonotype. The CDR3 spells CASSLEQTASYNEQFF. CDR3 nucleotides: TGCGCCAGCAGCTTGGAACAGACAGCCTCCTACAATGAGCAGTTCTTC. V usage is TRBV5-1 and J usage is TRBJ2-1, with D tentatively TRBD1 (5 bases). Trimming took off 0 bases at V and 0 bases at J, with 10 bases between the two ends. Germline V lookup: CDR1 SGHRS, CDR2 YFSETQ. The CDR3 runs to 16 residues.

This clonotype was seen ten or more times. This sequence joins TRBV28 and TRBJ2-7; 9 positions agree with TRBD1. Per germline, CDR1 MDHEN and CDR2 SYDVKM. After removal of 6 bases from V and 5 bases from J, the junction contained 11 bases not matched to a gene. This CDR3 contains 15 residues. The CDR3 nucleotides are TGTGCCAGCAGATTTCGGGACAGGGTTTCGAACGAGCAGTACTTC. It specifies CASRFRDRVSNEQYF.

This clonotype was seen many times. The chain combines TRBV6-5 with TRBJ1-2, with 7 bases matching TRBD1. V trimming: 0 bases; J trimming: 2 bases; junction bases outside the gene matches: 3. CDR1 is MNHEY, CDR2 SVGAGI, per germline. CDR3 size: 15 residues. DNA of the CDR3: TGTGCCAGCAGTTACTCGGGACAGACCAACTATGGCTACACCTTC. Its protein is CASSYSGQTNYGYTF.

This clonotype was recorded a few times. One junction end disagrees with the germline gene, perhaps due to a read error. The CDR3 coding sequence is TGTGCCGGCAGCTTACTTCAGGTGACCGGGGAGCTGTTTTTT. This encodes CAGSLLQVTGELFF. This chain uses TRBV7-9 with TRBJ2-2; unclear D gene. CDR3 length: 14 residues. Germline V gives CDR1 SEHNR, CDR2 FQNEAQ (reference sequence).

This clonotype was detected only once. Germline and junction disagree at one end, which may indicate a read error. The CDR3 region is CASSPFSYEQCF. The CDR3 DNA follows: TGTGCCAGCAGCCCCTTTTCTTATGAGCAGTGCTTC. V is TRBV7-2 and J is TRBJ2-1; no reliable D call. Germline V CDR1 and CDR2: SGHTA, FQGNSA. The CDR3 length is 12 residues.

This clonotype was recorded many times. The V gene is TRBV18, the J gene TRBJ2-7; unclear D gene. This CDR3 contains 14 residues. Germline V gene sequence: CDR1 KGHSH, CDR2 LQKENI. V lost 0 bases, J lost 5 bases, and 11 bases lay in between. In DNA form, the CDR3 reads TGTGCCAGCTCACCACCCTCGGGTCCCCACGAGCAGTACTTC. This sequence encodes CASSPPSGPHEQYF.

Worth noting for this clonotype: A much larger clone lies a single base off, so this may be a read error. The chain links TRBV28 to TRBJ2-3; the D gene is possibly TRBD2 (6 bases). Trimming stripped 8 bases from V and 11 bases from J, with 17 bases between. Germline V gene sequence: CDR1 MDHEN, CDR2 SYDVKM. This CDR3 contains 12 residues. DNA for the CDR3: TGTGCCAGCCATCCCATGGGAGGAGTGCAGTATTTT. Translating it yields CASHPMGGVQYF.

The chain uses TRBV28 and TRBJ1-2; possibly TRBD1 for D (6 bases). Germline CDR1 MDHEN, CDR2 SYDVKM. V lost 6 bases and J 3 bases, leaving 8 bases between the germline ends. The CDR3 loop spans 12 amino acids. CDR3 protein: CASRHRDYGYTF. The DNA of the CDR3 is TGTGCCAGCAGGCACAGGGACTATGGCTACACCTTC.

On this clonotype: A much larger clone is a single base away; this may be a read error. The chain has TRBV20-1 and TRBJ2-4; 11 nucleotides line up with TRBD1. The CDR3 consists of 14 residues. Trimming at V came to 5 bases and at J to 4 bases, leaving 4 bases not matched to a gene. CDR1 and CDR2 from the germline V gene are DFQATT and SNEGSKA (reference sequence). Written as DNA, the CDR3 is TGCAGTGCTGGGGGACAGGGGGAAAAAAACATTCAGTACTTC. It specifies CSAGGQGEKNIQYF.

This clonotype was seen repeatedly, ten times or more. V gene TRBV27 combines with J gene TRBJ2-3, with 9 bases matching TRBD1. The V segment lost 5 bases and the J segment 4 bases; nucleotides outside the gene matches: 7. The CDR3 is 15 residues long. The V gene's germline CDR1 is MNHEY and CDR2 SMNVEV (reference sequence). The CDR3 bases are TGTGCCAGCAGTAACCGCGGGACAGGGCCAGATACGCAGTATTTT. Translation gives CASSNRGTGPDTQYF.

The V call is TRBV7-9, the J call TRBJ1-1; D may be TRBD1 (6 bases). Per the germline V gene, CDR1 is SEHNR and CDR2 is FQNEAQ (reference sequence). CDR3 length: 12 residues. Trimming pared 2 bases from V and 12 bases from J, leaving 13 bases between. The CDR3: CASSLQGPSPFF. The CDR3 nucleotides read TGTGCCAGCAGCTTACAGGGGCCGTCCCCTTTCTTT.

This clonotype was counted many times. The chain joins TRBV5-1 to TRBJ2-7, with D possibly being TRBD2 (6 bases). CDR1 is SGHRS and CDR2 is YFSETQ in the germline V gene. V shed 4 bases and J shed 6 bases, with 11 bases lying between them. This CDR3 region has 12 residues. The chain's CDR3 is CASSPRGIEQYF. The CDR3 region has the DNA TGCGCCAGCAGCCCGCGGGGAATCGAGCAGTACTTC. Looking up the rest from reference TRBV5-1 and TRBJ2-7 gives the full variable domain: KAGVTQTPRYLIKTRGQQVTLSCSPISGHRSVSWYQQTPGQGLQFLFEYFSETQRNKGNFPGRFSGRQFSNSRSEMNVSTLELGDSALYLCASSPRGIEQYFGPGTRLTVT.

The rearrangement uses TRBV7-9 and TRBJ2-5; D may be TRBD2 (5 bases). The DNA end is a closer match to TRBJ2-7, so the J assignment may be wrong. CDR3 length: 14 residues. The germline V gene encodes CDR1 SEHNR and CDR2 FQNEAQ (reference sequence). The CDR3 bases are TGTGCCAGCAGCTCGATACTAGACCGCTGCGAGCAGTACTTC. It encodes CASSSILDRCEQYF.

This clonotype was seen ten or more times. V gene TRBV29-1 combines with J gene TRBJ1-1, with D unresolved. V was shortened by 6 bases and J by 4 bases, with 9 bases between the two germline ends. The germline gives CDR1 SQVTM, CDR2 ANQGSEA. The CDR3 is made up of 11 amino acids. CDR3: CSVSFSTEAFF. CDR3 nucleotides: TGCAGCGTGAGCTTCAGCACTGAAGCTTTCTTT.

This clonotype was found many times. The chain uses TRBV20-1 and TRBJ2-7; TRBD2 matches at 9 bases. Germline V lookup: CDR1 DFQATT, CDR2 SNEGSKA (reference sequence). Unmatched junction bases numbered 7, after V lost 0 bases and J lost 4 bases. The CDR3 sequence is 15 residues long. CDR3 DNA: TGCAGTGCTAGAGATCGGCTAGCGGGGACATACGAGCAGTACTTC. Encoded protein: CSARDRLAGTYEQYF.

This sequence joins TRBV29-1 and TRBJ2-2; D call uncertain. The ends were cut back, 4 bases at V and 7 bases at J, with 10 bases in the middle. CDR1 SQVTM and CDR2 ANQGSEA come from the germline V gene. There are 12 residues in the CDR3. CDR3 sequence: CSVGKGGGELFF. The CDR3 nucleotides read TGCAGCGTTGGAAAGGGCGGCGGGGAGCTGTTTTTT.

This clonotype has ten or more counts. The V gene is TRBV9, the J gene TRBJ1-4; D perhaps matches TRBD1 (6 bases). The CDR3 has 16 amino acids. Trimming pared 3 bases from V and 0 bases from J, leaving 12 bases between. Germline V gene data show CDR1 as SGDLS and CDR2 as YYNGEE. The CDR3 DNA follows: TGTGCCAGCAGCGCCCGAACAGGGACAACTAATGAAAAACTGTTTTTT. This codes for CASSARTGTTNEKLFF. The whole variable domain, filled in from reference TRBV9 and TRBJ1-4, reads DSGVTQTPKHLITATGQRVTLRCSPRSGDLSVYWYQQSLDQGLQFLIQYYNGEERAKGNILERFSAQQFPDLHSELNLSSLELGDSALYFCASSARTGTTNEKLFFGSGTQLSVL.

As regards this clonotype: A single base separates this from a much larger clone, so it may be a read error. The V call is TRBV10-3, the J call TRBJ2-1; D perhaps matches TRBD2 (6 bases). The CDR3 is 16 amino acids. The V and J ends lost 3 bases and 4 bases respectively, with 16 bases between them. The V gene's germline CDR1 is ENHRY and CDR2 SYGVKD. CDR3 region: CAISDSRDGGYNEQFF. CDR3 sequence (DNA): TGTGCCATCAGTGATTCCCGGGACGGGGGATACAATGAGCAGTTCTTC.